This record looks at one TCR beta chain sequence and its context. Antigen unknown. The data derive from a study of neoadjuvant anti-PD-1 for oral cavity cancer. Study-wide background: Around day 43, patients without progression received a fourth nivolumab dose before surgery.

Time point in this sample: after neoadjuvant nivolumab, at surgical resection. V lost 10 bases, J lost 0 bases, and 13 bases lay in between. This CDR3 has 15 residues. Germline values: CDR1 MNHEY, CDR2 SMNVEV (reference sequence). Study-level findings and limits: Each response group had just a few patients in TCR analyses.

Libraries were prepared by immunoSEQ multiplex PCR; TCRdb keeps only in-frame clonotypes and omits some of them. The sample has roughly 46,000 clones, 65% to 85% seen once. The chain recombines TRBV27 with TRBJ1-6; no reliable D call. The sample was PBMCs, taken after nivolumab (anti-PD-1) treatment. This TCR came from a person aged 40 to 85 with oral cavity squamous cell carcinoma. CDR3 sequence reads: CATTTSLSYNSPLHF. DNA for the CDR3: TGTGCCACCACAACTAGCCTCTCCTATAATTCACCCCTCCACTTT.